These 21 T cell receptor beta chains were all obtained from the same sample, sequenced in a study of Graves' ophthalmopathy and Graves' hyperthyroidism. The sequenced template was RNA, covering the TCR beta CDR3 region. Investigators did first-round RT-PCR with HTBI primers, then second-round multiplex PCR. TCRdb reprocessed the multiplex PCR reads with MiXCR, giving one entry per CDR3 protein. The top ten clones hold over 2.5% of a sample with 660,000 or so distinct CDR3 sequences, about two fifths of them seen once. The specimen sequenced was peripheral blood. The receptors were sampled from an adult man with Graves' ophthalmopathy.

The V call is TRBV30, the J call TRBJ2-5, with D possibly called TRBD1 or TRBD2 (5 bases each). This CDR3 comprises 11 residues. V lost 5 bases and J lost 4, with 8 bases in between. Germline V gene sequence: CDR1 GTSNPN, CDR2 SVGIG (reference sequence). CDR3 bases: TGTGCCTGGGGGGCGGGAGAGACCCAGTACTTC. It translates to CAWGAGETQYF. Based on the CDR3 plus reference TRBV30 and TRBJ2-5, the full variable domain is SQTIHQWPATLVQPVGSPLSLECTVEGTSNPNLYWYRQAAGRGLQLLFYSVGIGQISSEVPQNLSASRPQDRQFILSSKKLLLSDSGFYLCAWGAGETQYFGPGTRLLVL.

The sample holds many counts of this clonotype. CDR3 nucleotides: TGTGCCAGCAGCCCATCCTCCGGGACGCTTGAAGCTTTCTTT. This gives the protein CASSPSSGTLEAFF. The rearrangement joins TRBV12-3 or TRBV12-4 to TRBJ1-1; D is perhaps TRBD1 (5 bases). V gave up 6 bases and J gave up 7 bases, with 18 bases separating them. CDR3 length equals 14 residues.

In this sample, this clonotype turned up many times. The V gene is TRBV20-1, the J gene TRBJ2-5; 11 nucleotides line up with TRBD2. CDR1 is DFQATT, CDR2 SNEGSKA, per germline (reference sequence). The CDR3 extends over 15 amino acids. J was trimmed by 2 bases and V by 1 base; bases with no gene match: 3. CDR3 amino acids: CSARASGGSQETQYF. The CDR3 DNA sequence: TGCAGTGCTAGAGCTAGCGGGGGGTCGCAAGAGACCCAGTACTTC.

This rearrangement joins TRBV24-1 to TRBJ1-5; no clear D. The CDR3 length is 14 residues. V lost 2 bases to trimming and J lost 2 bases, with 6 bases between them. Germline CDR1 is KGHDR and CDR2 is SFDVKD. CDR3 coding DNA: TGTGCCACCAGTGATTGGACCGGCAATCAGCCCCAGCATTTT. Translation: CATSDWTGNQPQHF.

The chain is built from TRBV9 and TRBJ2-7; TRBD2 matches 7 bases. In germline, CDR1 is SGDLS, CDR2 YYNGEE. J lost 2 bases, V lost 4 bases, and 18 bases had no gene match. The CDR3 loop spans 18 amino acids. The CDR3 spells CASSQDPSRGGSPYEQYF. CDR3 coding DNA: TGTGCCAGCAGCCAAGACCCAAGCCGCGGGGGATCCCCCTACGAGCAGTACTTC. The complete variable domain, with remaining parts taken from reference TRBV9 and TRBJ2-7, reads DSGVTQTPKHLITATGQRVTLRCSPRSGDLSVYWYQQSLDQGLQFLIQYYNGEERAKGNILERFSAQQFPDLHSELNLSSLELGDSALYFCASSQDPSRGGSPYEQYFGPGTRLTVT.

This clonotype was recorded many times. The chain is built from TRBV2 and TRBJ1-4; D gene unclear. Trimming took off 1 base at V and 5 bases at J, with 8 bases between the two ends. The CDR3 totals 14 residues. Germline CDR1 and CDR2: SNHLY and FYNNEI. The CDR3 nucleotides read TGTGCCAGCAGTGAAGTAGGCAGGAATGAAAAACTGTTTTTT. Translation: CASSEVGRNEKLFF.

Concerning this clonotype itself: This clone may be a read error of a much larger clone one base away. V gene TRBV7-3 combines with J gene TRBJ1-2; D perhaps matches TRBD1 (6 bases). The germline V and J ends were trimmed by 1 base and 4 bases, with 7 bases remaining between them. The germline V gene encodes CDR1 SGHTA and CDR2 FQGTGA. The CDR3 covers 13 residues. In nucleotides, the CDR3 is TGTGCCAGCAGCTTAAAGACAGGCTATGGCTACACCTTC. Protein: CASSLKTGYGYTF.

This clonotype was detected many times. The gene calls are TRBV19 and TRBJ1-2; D not resolved. Germline V gives CDR1 LNHDA, CDR2 SQIVND (reference sequence). V lost 6 bases and J lost 3, with 11 bases in between. The CDR3 totals 13 residues. The DNA of the CDR3 is TGTGCCAGTAGGGGCCAGACTTACTATGGCTACACCTTC. The encoded protein is CASRGQTYYGYTF.

This sequence joins TRBV4-1 and TRBJ2-7, with 10 nucleotides matching TRBD1. V trimming: 1 base; J trimming: 4 bases; junction bases outside the gene matches: 4. The CDR3 spans 15 residues. Germline V gene sequence: CDR1 MGHRA, CDR2 YSYEKL. Here the CDR3 reads CASSQGRDRGYEQYF. Here the CDR3 DNA reads TGCGCCAGCAGCCAAGGGCGGGACAGGGGATACGAGCAGTACTTC.

About this clonotype itself: Given a much more abundant clone one base away, this may be a read error. Since no conserved phenylalanine or tryptophan closes the CDR3, a read error is the likely cause. The V gene is TRBV7-2, the J gene TRBJ1-1, with a weak D call TRBD1 (6 bases). Germline assignment: CDR1 SGHTA and CDR2 FQGNSA. There are 11 residues in the CDR3. Trimming cost V 11 bases and J 2 bases, with 9 bases left between them. In nucleotides, the CDR3 is TGTGCCGCCGGGGGCAACACTGAAGCTTTCTCT. It translates to CAAGGNTEAFS.

Only one count was recorded for this clonotype. It may be a read error: a sequence one base away is much more abundant. The chain joins TRBV7-2 to TRBJ2-6; 8 nucleotides align to TRBD1. The junction had 6 bases not matched to a gene; V was cut back by 4 bases and J by 4 bases. The CDR3 has 16 amino acids. Germline CDR1 reads SGHTA; CDR2 reads FQGNSA. Here the CDR3 reads CASSSRTGLGANVLTF. CDR3 nucleotide sequence: TGTGCCAGCAGCTCGAGGACAGGGCTCGGGGCCAACGTCCTGACTTTC.

The CDR3 is CASSDSGGQYGGELFF. The CDR3 nucleotides are TGTGCCAGCAGTGATAGCGGGGGCCAATACGGGGGGGAGCTGTTTTTT. J is TRBJ2-2 and V is TRBV2, with 9 bases fitting TRBD2. V gave up 3 bases and J gave up 8 bases; unmatched junction bases: 10. Germline CDR1 and CDR2: SNHLY and FYNNEI. This CDR3 comprises 16 residues.

The chain recombines TRBV29-1 with TRBJ2-7; D perhaps matches TRBD1 (5 bases). The length of the CDR3 is 12 residues. Germline values: CDR1 SQVTM, CDR2 ANQGSEA. V was trimmed by 5 bases and J by 7 bases, leaving 15 bases between them. The CDR3 bases are TGCAGCGTTCAGGGTAACACCGGGGAGCAGTACTTC. It translates to CSVQGNTGEQYF.

This clonotype has a count of ten or more. V is TRBV10-3 and J is TRBJ2-5; 8 bases fit TRBD1. The CDR3 runs 15 residues. V trimming: 0 bases; J trimming: 4 bases; junction bases outside the gene matches: 4. CDR1 is ENHRY, CDR2 SYGVKD, per germline. This CDR3 reads CAISESDRVGETQYF. The DNA of the CDR3 is TGTGCCATCAGTGAGTCGGACAGGGTAGGAGAGACCCAGTACTTC.

This clonotype was picked up a small number of times. CDR3 nucleotide sequence: TGCAGTGCTAGAGGACAGGGGGTTGGTGGTAGCAATCAGCCCCAGCATTTT. This encodes CSARGQGVGGSNQPQHF. This chain connects TRBV20-1 to TRBJ1-5; 9 bases are shared with TRBD1. The CDR3 spans 17 residues. The V gene's germline CDR1 is DFQATT and CDR2 SNEGSKA (reference sequence). After removal of 1 base from V and 0 bases from J, the junction contained 7 bases not matched to a gene.

This clonotype was recorded a few times. V and J are TRBV7-2 and TRBJ2-7; TRBD2 agrees at 8 bases. There are 16 residues in the CDR3. With V trimmed by 3 bases and J by 3 bases, 10 bases remained unmatched. CDR1 SGHTA and CDR2 FQGNSA come from the germline V gene. The CDR3 DNA reads TGTGCCAGCAGCTTTGCGGCCAGCGGGAGTCTCTACGAGCAGTACTTC. Translating it yields CASSFAASGSLYEQYF.

The gene calls are TRBV25-1 and TRBJ1-1, with D unresolved. The germline gives CDR1 MGHDK, CDR2 SYGVNS. The germline V and J ends were trimmed by 8 bases and 3 bases, with 10 bases remaining between them. The CDR3 extends over 12 amino acids. CDR3: CASQVADTEAFF. In DNA form, the CDR3 reads TGTGCCAGCCAAGTAGCGGACACTGAAGCTTTCTTT.

The rearrangement uses TRBV10-3 and TRBJ1-1; D gene uncertain. In germline, CDR1 is ENHRY, CDR2 SYGVKD. There are 14 residues in the CDR3. V shed 8 bases and J shed 0 bases, with 13 bases lying between them. For the CDR3, the DNA is TGTGCCATCGCTAGACCGGATATGAACACTGAAGCTTTCTTT. This codes for CAIARPDMNTEAFF.

Many counts were recorded for this clonotype. The rearrangement links TRBV7-9 to TRBJ2-7; D is unresolved. Looked up from germline, CDR1 is SEHNR and CDR2 is FQNEAQ (reference sequence). The germline V and J ends were trimmed by 6 bases and 0 bases, with 18 bases remaining between them. The length of the CDR3 is 16 residues. CDR3 coding DNA: TGTGCCAGCAGTCTGGATCTAGGCGGCCGCTCCTACGAGCAGTACTTC. Amino acid sequence: CASSLDLGGRSYEQYF.

V is TRBV4-1 and J is TRBJ1-1, with 8 bases that match TRBD1. The CDR3 totals 17 residues. V shed 1 base, J shed 4 bases, and the junction held 11 bases outside the gene matches. From germline, CDR1 is MGHRA and CDR2 YSYEKL. CDR3 sequence reads: CASSQGRARGRLTEAFF. Written as DNA, the CDR3 is TGCGCCAGCAGCCAAGGAAGGGCCAGGGGGCGCCTCACTGAAGCTTTCTTT.

The chain uses TRBV7-8 and TRBJ2-2; unclear D gene. Trimming stripped 2 bases from V and 6 bases from J, with 10 bases between. Germline-derived CDR1 and CDR2 are SGHVS and FQNEAQ. The CDR3 is 14 amino acids. The CDR3 nucleotides read TGTGCCAGCAGCTTACCGGAGACACCCGGGGAGCTGTTTTTT. It codes for CASSLPETPGELFF.